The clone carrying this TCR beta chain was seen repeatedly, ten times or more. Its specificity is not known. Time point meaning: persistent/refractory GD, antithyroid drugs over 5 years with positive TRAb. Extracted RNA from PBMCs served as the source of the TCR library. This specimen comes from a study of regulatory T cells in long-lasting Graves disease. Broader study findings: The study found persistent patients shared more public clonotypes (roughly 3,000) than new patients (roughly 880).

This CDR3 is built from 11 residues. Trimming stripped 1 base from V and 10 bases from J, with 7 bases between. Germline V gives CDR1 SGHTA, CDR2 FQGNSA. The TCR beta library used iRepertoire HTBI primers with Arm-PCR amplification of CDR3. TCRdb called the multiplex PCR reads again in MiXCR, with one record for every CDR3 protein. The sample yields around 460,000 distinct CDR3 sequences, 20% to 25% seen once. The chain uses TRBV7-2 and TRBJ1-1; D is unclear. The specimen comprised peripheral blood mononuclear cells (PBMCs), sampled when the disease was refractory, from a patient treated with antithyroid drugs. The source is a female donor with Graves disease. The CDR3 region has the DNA TGTGCCAGCAGCTTAGGGGGTTCAGCTTTCTTT. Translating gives CASSLGGSAFF.